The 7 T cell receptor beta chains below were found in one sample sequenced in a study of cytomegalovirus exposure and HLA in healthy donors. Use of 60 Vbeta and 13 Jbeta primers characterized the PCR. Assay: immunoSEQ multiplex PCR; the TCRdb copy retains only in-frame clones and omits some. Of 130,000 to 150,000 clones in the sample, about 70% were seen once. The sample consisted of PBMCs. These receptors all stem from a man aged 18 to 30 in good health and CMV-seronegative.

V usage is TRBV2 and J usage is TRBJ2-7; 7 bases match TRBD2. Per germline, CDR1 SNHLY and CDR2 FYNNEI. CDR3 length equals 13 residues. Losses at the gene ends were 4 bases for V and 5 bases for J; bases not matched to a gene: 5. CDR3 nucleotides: TGTGCCAGCAGTGGTACTAGCGAGCACGAGCAGTACTTC. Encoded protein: CASSGTSEHEQYF.

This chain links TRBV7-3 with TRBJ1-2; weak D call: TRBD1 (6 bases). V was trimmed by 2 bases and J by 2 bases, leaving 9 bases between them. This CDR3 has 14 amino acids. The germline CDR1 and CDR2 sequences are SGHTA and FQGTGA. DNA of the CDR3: TGTGCCAGCAGCTTACGGACAGAGAACTATGGCTACACCTTC. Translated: CASSLRTENYGYTF.

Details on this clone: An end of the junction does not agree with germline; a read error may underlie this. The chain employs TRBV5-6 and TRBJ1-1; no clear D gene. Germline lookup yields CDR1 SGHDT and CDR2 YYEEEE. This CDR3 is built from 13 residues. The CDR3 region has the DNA TGTGCCAGCAGTTTGGTAATGAACACTGAAGCTTTCTTT. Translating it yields CASSLVMNTEAFF.

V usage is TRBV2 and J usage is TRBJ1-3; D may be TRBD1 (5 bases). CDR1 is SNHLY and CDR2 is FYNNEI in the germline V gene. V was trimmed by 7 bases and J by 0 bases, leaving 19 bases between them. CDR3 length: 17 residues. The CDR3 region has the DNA TGTGCCAGCATCGGTTGGGGCGCAACCTTCTCTGGAAACACCATATATTTT. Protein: CASIGWGATFSGNTIYF.

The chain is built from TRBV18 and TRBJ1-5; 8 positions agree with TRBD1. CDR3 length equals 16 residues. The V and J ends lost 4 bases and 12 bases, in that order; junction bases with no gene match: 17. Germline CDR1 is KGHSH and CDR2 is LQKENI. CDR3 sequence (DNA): TGTGCCAGCTCACGTACGACAGGGGCAGCGTCCTCGCTCCAGCATTTT. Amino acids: CASSRTTGAASSLQHF.

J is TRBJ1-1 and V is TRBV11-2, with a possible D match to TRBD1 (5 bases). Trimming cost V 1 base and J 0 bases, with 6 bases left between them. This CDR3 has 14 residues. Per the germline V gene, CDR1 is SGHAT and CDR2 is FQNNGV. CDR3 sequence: CASSLGGMNTEAFF. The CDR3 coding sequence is TGTGCCAGCAGCTTAGGGGGCATGAACACTGAAGCTTTCTTT.

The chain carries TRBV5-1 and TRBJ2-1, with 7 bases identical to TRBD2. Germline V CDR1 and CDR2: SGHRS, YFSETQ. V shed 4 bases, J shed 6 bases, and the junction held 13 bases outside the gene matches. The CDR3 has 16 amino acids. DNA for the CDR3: TGCGCCAGCAGCCCTGGGTCTAGCGGTCTTCTCAATGAGCAGTTCTTC. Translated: CASSPGSSGLLNEQFF.